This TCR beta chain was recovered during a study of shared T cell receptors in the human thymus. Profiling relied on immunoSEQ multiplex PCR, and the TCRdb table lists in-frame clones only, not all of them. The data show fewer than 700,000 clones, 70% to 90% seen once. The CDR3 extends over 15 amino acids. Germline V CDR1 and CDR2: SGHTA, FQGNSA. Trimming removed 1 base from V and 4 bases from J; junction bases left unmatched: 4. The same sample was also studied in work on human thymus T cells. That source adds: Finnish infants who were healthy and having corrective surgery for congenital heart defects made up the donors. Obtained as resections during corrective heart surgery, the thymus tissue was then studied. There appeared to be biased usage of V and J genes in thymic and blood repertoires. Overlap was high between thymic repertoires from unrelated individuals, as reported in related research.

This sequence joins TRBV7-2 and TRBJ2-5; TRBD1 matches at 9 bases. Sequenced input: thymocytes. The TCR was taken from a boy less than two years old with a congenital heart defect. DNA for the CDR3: TGTGCCAGCAGCTTAGGGAGGGGACAGGGAGAGACCCAGTACTTC. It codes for CASSLGRGQGETQYF.